The clone carrying this T cell receptor beta chain has only a few counts. The sample originates from a study of control samples from healthy donors and cancer patients. The V gene lost 4 bases and the J gene lost 8 bases, with 21 bases spanning the gap. Germline CDR1 SGHDT, CDR2 YYEEEE. This CDR3 spans 16 amino acids. Only in-frame clones appear in the TCRdb table, and some are missing; sequencing was by immunoSEQ multiplex PCR. The repertoire consists of more than 65,000 clones, with 83% occurring once and the leading ten covering 15% to 18%. The sequenced sample was blood. The chain carries TRBV5-6 and TRBJ2-2; maybe TRBD2 (6 bases). The TCR originated in a man aged 55 to 69 in good health. As DNA, the CDR3 is TGTGCCAGCAGCCCAGGACCGGGACTGAGTATGGGGGAGCTGTTTTTT. Its translation is CASSPGPGLSMGELFF.